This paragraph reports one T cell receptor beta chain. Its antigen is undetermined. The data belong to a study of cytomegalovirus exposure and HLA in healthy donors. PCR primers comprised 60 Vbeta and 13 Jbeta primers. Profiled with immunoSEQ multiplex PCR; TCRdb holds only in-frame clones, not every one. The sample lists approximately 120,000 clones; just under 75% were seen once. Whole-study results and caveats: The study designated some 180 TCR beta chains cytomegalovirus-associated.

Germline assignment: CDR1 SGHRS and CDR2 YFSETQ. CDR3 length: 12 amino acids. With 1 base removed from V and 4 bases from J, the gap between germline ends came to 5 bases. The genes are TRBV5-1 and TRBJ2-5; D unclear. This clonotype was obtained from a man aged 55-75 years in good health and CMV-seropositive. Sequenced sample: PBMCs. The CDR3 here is CASSLLAETQYF. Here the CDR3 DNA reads TGCGCCAGCAGCTTGTTGGCAGAGACCCAGTACTTC.